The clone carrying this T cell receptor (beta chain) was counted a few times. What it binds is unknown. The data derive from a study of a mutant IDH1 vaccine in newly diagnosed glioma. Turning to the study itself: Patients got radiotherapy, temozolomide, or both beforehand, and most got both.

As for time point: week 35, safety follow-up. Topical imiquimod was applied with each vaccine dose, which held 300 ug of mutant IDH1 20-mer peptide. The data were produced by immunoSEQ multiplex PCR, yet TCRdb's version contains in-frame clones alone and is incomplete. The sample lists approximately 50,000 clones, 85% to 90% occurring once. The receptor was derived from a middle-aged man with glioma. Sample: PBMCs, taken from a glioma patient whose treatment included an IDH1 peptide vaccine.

CDR3 DNA: TGTGCCAGCAGCTCCGGACAGGGTAATCAGTACTTC. Amino acids: CASSSGQGNQYF. V usage is TRBV7-8 and J usage is TRBJ2-4, with TRBD1 matching 8 bases. The CDR3 contains 12 residues. The V gene's germline CDR1 is SGHVS and CDR2 FQNEAQ. With V trimmed by 4 bases and J by 12 bases, 5 bases remained unmatched.